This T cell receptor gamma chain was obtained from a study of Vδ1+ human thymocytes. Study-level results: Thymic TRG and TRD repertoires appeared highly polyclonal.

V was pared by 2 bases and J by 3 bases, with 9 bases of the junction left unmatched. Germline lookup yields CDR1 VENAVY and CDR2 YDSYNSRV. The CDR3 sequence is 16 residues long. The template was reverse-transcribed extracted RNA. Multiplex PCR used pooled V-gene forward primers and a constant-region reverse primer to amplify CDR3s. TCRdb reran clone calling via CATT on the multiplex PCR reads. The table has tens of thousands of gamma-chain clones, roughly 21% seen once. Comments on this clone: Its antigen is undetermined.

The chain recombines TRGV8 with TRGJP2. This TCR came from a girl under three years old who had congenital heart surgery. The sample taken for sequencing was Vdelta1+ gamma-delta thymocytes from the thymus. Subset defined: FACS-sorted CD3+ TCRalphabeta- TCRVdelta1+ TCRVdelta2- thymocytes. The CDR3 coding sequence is TGTGCCACCTGGGATACCCCTGGGGGTAGTGATTGGATCAAGACGTTT. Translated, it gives CATWDTPGGSDWIKTF.